The subject of this entry is one TCR beta chain. This receptor's antigen is unknown. Nothing much larger sits one base from this clone, and base qualities are not available. The data belong to a study of blood T cell repertoires in COVID-19 (dated by TCRdb to about 2020). Study-wide context: Samples from collaborators originated in the United States, Italy and Spain and spanned both the acute and convalescent phases of COVID-19. The samples were drawn from the first 160 participants of the ongoing ImmuneRACE study and from 1,254 subjects provided by 6 global collaborators. Where HLA class I and class II types were available, the types were taken from metadata supplied by the sample provider, not from assay-based typing. Nearly every sample came with metadata listing a de-identified subject ID, COVID-19 status, age in years and sex. The prospective study material was composed of cDNA or gDNA derived from T cells, B-cell-depleted T cells, or PBMCs. The dataset comprised deeply sampled blood TCRbeta repertoires from subjects exposed to, actively infected with, or recovered from COVID-19. The repertoires were made available in a free public database intended to serve as a resource for research on the immune response to SARS-CoV-2.

The paper as a whole reports these results and caveats: The amount of clinical and demographic metadata varied by source and participant and was provided uncurated.

The germline V gene encodes CDR1 LNHNV and CDR2 YYDKDF (reference sequence). Trimming removed 0 bases from V and 4 bases from J, leaving 13 bases between the germline ends. The CDR3 spans 16 residues, from the cysteine through the phenylalanine. Only the CDR3 part of the read is kept: 48 bases, read in frame from the first base. Participants in the prospective study were enrolled through a virtual design, were aged about 18 to 90 years, and lived in 24 United States geographic areas. In the prospective study, participants were assigned to cohorts based on the clinical history participants reported in a screening survey and a study questionnaire. Recovered participants in ImmuneRACE Cohort 3 were defined as having two consecutive negative NP/OP PCR tests, clearance from a healthcare professional, or resolution of symptoms. In the prospective study, whole blood, serum and a nasopharyngeal or oropharyngeal swab were collected from each participant by mobile phlebotomists. Additional blood draws and questionnaires over an approximately 2-month period could optionally be provided by prospective study participants. Blood samples from the prospective study were shipped frozen or at room temperature prior to DNA extraction.

The immunoSEQ Assay, a bias-controlled multiplex PCR, was used to amplify TCRbeta CDR3 regions from genomic DNA. Under the source paper's analysis protocol: The number of nucleated cells in each sample was estimated by amplification of reference gene primers within the assay. To quantify the absolute abundance of each unique TCRbeta CDR3 rearrangement, sequence reads were collapsed and filtered. For each sample, productive Simpson clonality was calculated as the square root of Simpson's diversity index across productive rearrangements. Sourced from immuneACCESS, this table was stored by TCRdb with only in-frame sequences that have V and J called. A share of the clones is absent; for the studies checked, an unresolved V gene accounts for under half, and the remainder has no known explanation. The DNA was the basis for D and trimming; V, J and clone size are from that table. Within this sample are about 240,000 clones, with more than 85% of them counted one time only. The top ten clonotypes cover under 5% of the sample.

This TCR was recovered from a woman aged 25 to 39 who had recovered from COVID-19. The chain employs TRBV15 and TRBJ2-1, and the D gene may be TRBD1, 7 bases matching. Sequences were obtained from PBMCs or T cells enriched from blood (not recorded which). In nucleotides, the sequence is TGTGCCACCAGCAGAGATTTGGGGGGACAGTACAATGAGCAGTTCTTC. It is translated as CATSRDLGGQYNEQFF.